This T cell receptor beta chain was observed in a study of cytotoxic CD8 clonotypes in ibrutinib-treated CLL. CDR3 length: 16 amino acids. Study-wide findings and caveats: Once treatment began, public clonotypes, which were uncommon, contracted or stayed stable.

Note on this clone: No antigen is known for it.

From cryopreserved PBMCs came approximately 1.9 micrograms of genomic DNA used for TCR beta libraries. The protocol was immunoSEQ multiplex PCR, while the TCRdb copy is restricted to in-frame clones and leaves out a portion. The sample gives about 300,000 clones, 70% to 80% of which show up once; approximately 5.6% is in the top ten. The source material was PBMCs, sampled at disease progression, from a patient treated with ibrutinib. The sequence was obtained from a human donor with chronic lymphocytic leukemia. This chain links TRBV21-1 with TRBJ1-3. TRBV21-1 counts as a pseudogene. For the CDR3, the DNA is TGTGCCAGCAGCGGGCCCGGGACGGCCTCTGGAAACACCATATATTTT. It codes for CASSGPGTASGNTIYF.